This T cell receptor (beta chain) was recorded in a study of response to subunit inactivated influenza vaccine. The V gene lost 4 bases and the J gene lost 4 bases, with 13 bases spanning the gap. The CDR3 runs 15 residues. On this clonotype itself: What it binds is not known.

Broader study findings: Authors proposed each seasonal influenza vaccination draws in few new T cells.

TCRdb recomputed calls from the RT-PCR reads with MiXCR, one row per CDR3 protein. The sample records just over 300,000 distinct CDR3 sequences, roughly 20% being singletons. The chain links TRBV12-3 or TRBV12-4 to TRBJ2-2; tentatively, D is TRBD1 (5 bases). The material sequenced was PBMCs from blood, taken approximately 20 months after vaccination. This sequence was found in a man aged 45-69 years who received an inactivated influenza vaccine. The CDR3 spells CASSWQGRSTGELFF. CDR3 sequence (DNA): TGTGCCAGCAGTTGGCAGGGCCGAAGCACCGGGGAGCTGTTTTTT.